The sequence of this T cell receptor beta chain was determined in a study of regulatory and conventional T cells in RAG deficiency. Regarding the study as a whole: Other subsets showed about 9-fold reductions, but Treg unique TCR beta sequences fell roughly 93-fold in these patients. Shorter CDR3s in all patient subsets; >90% Treg-Tconv overlap in Omenn.

With respect to this clone: Its antigen is not identified.

Only in-frame clones appear in the TCRdb table, and some are missing; sequencing was by immunoSEQ multiplex PCR. The sample shows around 20,000 clones, 95% to 96% of them seen only once. Blood CD4+ CD25-low CD127-high conventional T cells supplied the genomic DNA template. Germline assignment: CDR1 SGHNT and CDR2 YYREEE (reference sequence). The V and J ends lost 0 bases and 3 bases respectively, with 6 bases between them. The CDR3 extends over 14 amino acids. The same sample was also used in a study of regulatory T cells. As that study records: The PCR used 52 TRBV and 13 TRBJ primers.

This TCR was sampled from a human donor in good health. Sequencing used CD25- CD4+ T cells sorted from blood. The V gene is TRBV5-4, the J gene TRBJ1-4, with D maybe TRBD1 (5 bases). CDR3 DNA sequence: TGTGCCAGCAGCTTGGACAGGTCTAATGAAAAACTGTTTTTT. Residues: CASSLDRSNEKLFF.